The T cell receptor beta chain described here comes from a study of T cell responses to AZD1222 COVID-19 vaccine. Broader study findings: Only 5 or 6 AZD1222 recipients tested seropositive at baseline.

Method: immunoSEQ multiplex PCR; TCRdb's copy keeps in-frame clones and lacks some. Of roughly 140,000 clones listed, over 90% are singletons. On this clone itself: Antigen: not known.

V was clipped by 0 bases and J by 6 bases, with 12 bases between them. The CDR3 extends over 15 amino acids. Germline CDR1 and CDR2: SGHVS and FQNEAQ. The V call is TRBV7-8, the J call TRBJ1-5; perhaps TRBD1 as D (6 bases). Material: peripheral blood, obtained 28 days after the second AZD1222 dose. The receptor's source is an adult who received the AZD1222 COVID-19 vaccine. The CDR3 DNA reads TGTGCCAGCAGCTTAGCCGGGATAGGGGGTCAGCCCCAGCATTTT. Protein sequence: CASSLAGIGGQPQHF.